Presented here are 6 T cell receptor beta chains from one specimen sequenced in a study of T cell responses to AZD1222 COVID-19 vaccine. Generated by immunoSEQ multiplex PCR, the TCRdb table keeps only in-frame clones and is missing some. The repertoire consists of roughly 150,000 clones, with around 87% occurring once and the leading ten covering roughly a tenth. The sequencing here drew on peripheral blood, taken 28 days after the second AZD1222 dose. The receptor source for this set is an adult who received the AZD1222 COVID-19 vaccine.

The chain has TRBV2 and TRBJ1-3; D is perhaps TRBD1 (5 bases). The V gene's germline CDR1 is SNHLY and CDR2 FYNNEI. The CDR3 runs 15 residues. Trimming took 6 bases from V and 3 from J, leaving 15 bases between them. CDR3 bases: TGTGCCAGCAGGAGGGAGGGGCAGGTTGGAAACACCATATATTTT. Encoded protein: CASRREGQVGNTIYF.

V is TRBV5-4 and J is TRBJ2-1; no clear D gene. Trimming shortened V by 1 base and J by 9 bases, and 11 bases separated the two germline ends. CDR1 and CDR2 from the germline V gene are SGHNT and YYREEE (reference sequence). The CDR3 spans 13 residues. The CDR3 coding sequence is TGTGCCAGCAGCTTGAAGTGGCCCGGTGAGCAGTTCTTC. It codes for CASSLKWPGEQFF.

A few counts support this clone. The J gene is TRBJ1-6, the V gene TRBV5-6, with 10 bases matching TRBD1. The germline V gene has CDR1 SGHDT and CDR2 YYEEEE. The CDR3 is 19 amino acids. The J segment lost 0 bases and the V segment lost 4 bases, leaving 10 bases of the junction unmatched. CDR3 in DNA: TGTGCCAGCAGCCCCCGGACAGGGGGGACGAGCTCCTATAATTCACCCCTCCACTTT. Translating it yields CASSPRTGGTSSYNSPLHF.

This chain links TRBV27 with TRBJ2-1; D may be TRBD1 or TRBD2 (5 bases each). The V gene's germline CDR1 is MNHEY and CDR2 SMNVEV (reference sequence). V gave up 3 bases and J gave up 10 bases, with 10 bases separating them. CDR3 length: 12 residues. CDR3 nucleotides: TGTGCCAGCAGTTTTTCGTGGGGGGAGCAGTTCTTC. Its translation is CASSFSWGEQFF.

V usage is TRBV15 and J usage is TRBJ1-3; the match to TRBD1 covers 7 bases. CDR3 length equals 16 residues. V lost 8 bases and J lost 1; bases outside the gene matches: 11. Germline lookup yields CDR1 LNHNV and CDR2 YYDKDF (reference sequence). Here the CDR3 reads CATRQGGWGSGNTIYF. The CDR3 nucleotides read TGTGCCACCCGCCAAGGGGGCTGGGGATCTGGAAACACCATATATTTT.

The CDR3 protein is CASSYGRAGGYTF. The DNA of the CDR3 is TGTGCCAGCAGTTACGGTCGGGCCGGTGGCTACACCTTC. V gene TRBV6-2 or TRBV6-3 combines with J gene TRBJ1-2, with unresolved D. CDR3 length equals 13 residues. Trimming took 2 bases from V and 7 from J, leaving 11 bases between them. Germline values: CDR1 MNHEY, CDR2 SVGEGT.